A single sample is the source of the 14 T cell receptor beta chains below, sequenced in a study of CD8+ T cells in alopecia areata. The sequencing template was cDNA reverse transcribed from extracted RNA. This table comes from immunoSEQ multiplex PCR, and its TCRdb copy is limited to in-frame clones, with some not included. This sample carries approximately 300,000 clones, none of them present only once. After pooling, cutaneous lymph node cells were sorted with CD4, CD8alpha, NKG2D, NKG2ACE and other markers. The sequenced sample was CD4+ T cells sorted from a lymph node. The receptors originated from a C3H/HeJ mouse with alopecia areata. This mouse strain has H2-k as its MHC haplotype.

Remarks on this clone: These gene names are mouse names. The CDR3 end lies 4 residues beyond the end of the read and is filled in from the germline J gene. The sample has other DNA sequences that encode this CDR3 too. The chain recombines TRBV19 with TRBJ2-1, with 8 positions matching TRBD2. The CDR3 sequence is 15 residues long. Trimming took 5 bases from V and 3 from J; bases not matched to a gene: 7. Germline V gives CDR1 FNHDT, CDR2 SITEND (reference sequence). The CDR3 spells CASSPDWGSYAEQFF. The DNA read from the CDR3 is TGTGCCAGCAGCCCCGACTGGGGATCCTATGCT.

This clone was counted only a few times. Mouse gene names apply. The read falls 4 residues short of the CDR3 end, and the missing part is taken from the germline J gene. This chain joins TRBV1 and TRBJ2-1; 10 nucleotides line up with TRBD2. The germline V gene encodes CDR1 NSQYPW and CDR2 LRSPGD (reference sequence). The CDR3 spans 15 residues. This CDR3 is CTCSAWGGAWAEQFF. The part of the CDR3 DNA that was read is TGCACCTGCAGTGCCTGGGGGGGCGCTTGGGCT.

The table lists this clone with a few counts. Mouse gene names and germline throughout. Read sequence stops 4 residues before the CDR3 end, and the germline J gene provides the missing end. V and J are TRBV14 and TRBJ2-5, with 9 nucleotides matching TRBD2. The germline CDR1 and CDR2 sequences are SGHDT and FRDEAV. The CDR3 sequence is 14 residues long. With V trimmed by 5 bases and J by 2 bases, 3 bases remained unmatched. CDR3 in amino acids: CASSPGGVQDTQYF. The sequenced part of the CDR3 DNA is TGTGCCAGCAGCCCTGGGGGGGTCCAAGAC.

As concerns this clone: Here the gene names and germline are mouse. The sequenced fragment ends 4 residues before the CDR3 boundary, so the rest is inferred from the germline J gene. The rearrangement joins TRBV1 to TRBJ1-1, with D possibly matching TRBD1 (5 bases). This CDR3 is 12 amino acids long. Deletions cut 6 bases from V and 4 bases from J, with 9 bases between. Germline V gene data show CDR1 as NSQYPW and CDR2 as LRSPGD (reference sequence). The CDR3 here is CTCRKDSTEVFF. The sequenced CDR3 bases are TGCACCTGCAGGAAAGACAGCACA.

This clone appeared a few times. Gene names denote mouse genes. The read gets to within 4 residues of the CDR3 end, and the germline J gene fills in the rest. This chain joins TRBV5 and TRBJ2-5; TRBD2 might be the D (6 bases). CDR1 and CDR2 from the germline V gene are LGHNA and YNLKQL (reference sequence). The CDR3 contains 14 residues. V dropped 4 bases and J dropped 0 bases, with 8 bases sitting between them. The CDR3 sequence: CASSLGVNQDTQYF. Partial CDR3 DNA: TGTGCCAGCAGCCTGGGGGTTAACCAAGAC.

This clone has more than one count but fewer than ten. Genes and germline come from the mouse. The read halts 4 residues ahead of the CDR3 end, with the missing end drawn from the germline J gene. The chain combines TRBV13-1 with TRBJ1-2; TRBD1 matches at 9 bases. The CDR3 has 15 residues. The germline V gene has CDR1 NSHNY and CDR2 SYGAGN. V was clipped by 1 base and J by 4 bases; unmatched bases: 5. CDR3 bases read: TGTGCCAGCAGTGATTCCGGGACAGGGTTCTCC. Translating gives CASSDSGTGFS. In full, the CDR3 reads CASSDSGTGFSDYTF.

This clone was seen a few times. Gene names denote mouse genes. Coverage ceases 4 residues before the CDR3 finishes, and the germline J gene fills in the end. This chain links TRBV19 with TRBJ1-1, with D maybe TRBD1 (6 bases). This CDR3 spans 14 amino acids. Germline values: CDR1 FNHDT, CDR2 SITEND (reference sequence). V was cut by 10 bases and J by 0 bases, with 16 bases left in between. The CDR3 sequence is CAGSRDNANTEVFF. The CDR3 bases that were read are TGTGCCGGGTCCCGGGACAATGCAAACACA.

Remarks on this clone: The listed genes are named as in mouse. With the read ending 4 residues before the CDR3 end, the germline J gene is used to fill in that end. V gene TRBV13-3 combines with J gene TRBJ1-2; a possible D gene is TRBD1 (5 bases). The germline gives CDR1 NNHDY, CDR2 SYVADS. The CDR3 totals 14 residues. CDR3 DNA, as far as it was read: TGTGCCAGCAGTGAGGGGGACTGGGGGGAC. Translated, it gives CASSEGDWGD. The full-length CDR3 reads as CASSEGDWGDDYTF.

This clone was found a few times. All gene names here are mouse names. The read ends 4 residues before the CDR3 terminus; that terminus is restored from the germline J gene. V is TRBV13-1 and J is TRBJ2-5, with D tentatively TRBD2 (7 bases). Germline CDR1 is NSHNY and CDR2 is SYGAGN. The CDR3 has 13 residues. CDR3 sequence: CASSEGGGDTQYF. CDR3 bases read: TGTGCCAGCAGTGAAGGGGGGGGAGAC.

Note on this clone: The genes are named according to mouse. The read ends 4 residues before the CDR3 terminus; that terminus is restored from the germline J gene. V and J are TRBV13-3 and TRBJ1-2; D possibly corresponds to TRBD1 (6 bases). Trimming stripped 3 bases from V and 0 bases from J, with 9 bases between. CDR1 and CDR2 (germline): NNHDY, SYVADS. CDR3 length equals 14 residues. CDR3 amino acids: CASSGPGANSDYTF. Partial CDR3 DNA: TGTGCCAGCAGTGGTCCAGGGGCAAACTCC.

Notes on this clone: The likely explanation is a read error, given a far larger clone one base away. The gene names here belong to mouse. Coverage ceases 4 residues before the CDR3 finishes, and the germline J gene fills in the end. V gene TRBV29 combines with J gene TRBJ1-2, with a weak D call TRBD1 (6 bases). This CDR3 has 13 residues. Germline V gives CDR1 MSHET, CDR2 SYDVDS. Trimming shortened V by 5 bases and J by 0 bases, and 7 bases separated the two germline ends. The DNA read from the CDR3 is TGTGCTAGCAGTGGGACAACAAACTCC. It specifies CASSGTTNS. The CDR3 in its entirety is CASSGTTNSDYTF.

With regard to this clone: Each gene name is a mouse one. The read comes to an end 4 residues before the CDR3 does, leaving the germline J gene to fill in the end. Distinct nucleotide sequences in the sample also encode this CDR3. The chain employs TRBV19 and TRBJ2-2; a possible D gene is TRBD2 (5 bases). Germline V CDR1 and CDR2: FNHDT, SITEND (reference sequence). The CDR3 is 13 amino acids. Trimming took off 6 bases at V and 1 base at J, with 7 bases between the two ends. Here the CDR3 reads CASKTGNTGQLYF. The CDR3 DNA, read in part, is TGTGCCAGCAAAACTGGAAACACCGGG.

This clone was seen only a few times. Here the gene names and germline are mouse. Read data end 4 residues before the CDR3 end; the end is taken from the germline J gene. V gene TRBV16 combines with J gene TRBJ2-2; TRBD1 aligns across 8 bases. The CDR3 covers 14 residues. Per germline, CDR1 SGHSA and CDR2 FRNQAP. The DNA read from the CDR3 is TGTGCAAGCAGCTTAGTCAGGGGGCGCGGG. It yields the protein CASSLVRGRG. The entire CDR3 protein is CASSLVRGRGQLYF. Full variable domain (outside the CDR3, taken from reference TRBV16 and TRBJ2-2): NAGVIQTPRHKVTGKGQEATLWCEPISGHSAVFWYRQTIVQGLEFLTYFRNQAPIDDSGMPKERFSAQMPNQSHSTLKIQSTQPQDSAVYLCASSLVRGRGQLYFGEGSKLTVL.

A remark on this clone: Gene and germline names: mouse. With the read ending 4 residues before the CDR3 end, the germline J gene is used to fill in that end. This chain uses TRBV13-2 with TRBJ1-2, with 7 bases identical to TRBD1. The CDR3 extends over 15 amino acids. Germline values: CDR1 NNHNN, CDR2 SYGAGS (reference sequence). V was pared by 3 bases and J by 1 base, with 6 bases of the junction left unmatched. The CDR3 reads CASGGPGQRNSDYTF. The part of the CDR3 DNA that was read is TGTGCCAGCGGTGGTCCGGGACAGCGAAACTCC.